This T cell receptor beta chain was obtained from a study of blood T cell repertoires in COVID-19. Study-level background: COVID-19 samples collected from the United States, Italy and Spain covered acute and convalescent phases.

As to this clone: Relative to the germline gene, one junction end is altered; a read error may explain this.

The method was immunoSEQ multiplex PCR; TCRdb's version includes in-frame clones alone and lacks a portion of them. The sample lists 25,000 to 30,000 clones, approximately 80% seen once, with about 49% in the top ten. CDR1 and CDR2 (germline): MDHEN, SYDVKM. The CDR3 totals 12 residues. The chain employs TRBV28 and TRBJ1-2; no clear D gene. The sequenced sample consisted of peripheral blood. This sequence was found in a woman in her 70s with acute or convalescent COVID-19. In nucleotides, the CDR3 is TGTGCCAGCAGTCTCGCCGCCCCCAGGAAGGACTTC. Amino acid sequence: CASSLAAPRKDF.